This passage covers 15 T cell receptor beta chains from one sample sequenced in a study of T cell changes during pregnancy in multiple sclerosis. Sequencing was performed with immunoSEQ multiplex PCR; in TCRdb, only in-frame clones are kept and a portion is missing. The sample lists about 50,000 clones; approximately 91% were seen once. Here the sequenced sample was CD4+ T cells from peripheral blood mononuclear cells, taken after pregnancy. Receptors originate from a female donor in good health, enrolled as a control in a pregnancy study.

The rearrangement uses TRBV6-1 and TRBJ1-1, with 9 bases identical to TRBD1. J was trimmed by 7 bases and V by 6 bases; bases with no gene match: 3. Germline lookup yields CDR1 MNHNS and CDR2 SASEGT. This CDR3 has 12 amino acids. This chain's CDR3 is CASRTGQGEAFF. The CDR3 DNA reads TGTGCCAGCAGAACGGGACAGGGTGAAGCTTTCTTT.

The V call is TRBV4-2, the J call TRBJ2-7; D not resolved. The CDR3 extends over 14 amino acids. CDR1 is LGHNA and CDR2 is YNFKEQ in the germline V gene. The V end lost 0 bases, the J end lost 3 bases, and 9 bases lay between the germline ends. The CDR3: CASSQERLYYEQYF. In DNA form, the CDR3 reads TGTGCCAGCAGCCAAGAGAGACTCTACTACGAGCAGTACTTC.

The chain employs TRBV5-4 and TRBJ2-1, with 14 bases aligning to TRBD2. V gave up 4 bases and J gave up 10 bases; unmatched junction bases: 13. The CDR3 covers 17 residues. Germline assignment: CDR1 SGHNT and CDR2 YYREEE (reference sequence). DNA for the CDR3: TGTGCCAGCAGCCGCGCGGGACTAGCGGGGGTCGATGGGGAGCAGTTCTTC. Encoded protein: CASSRAGLAGVDGEQFF.

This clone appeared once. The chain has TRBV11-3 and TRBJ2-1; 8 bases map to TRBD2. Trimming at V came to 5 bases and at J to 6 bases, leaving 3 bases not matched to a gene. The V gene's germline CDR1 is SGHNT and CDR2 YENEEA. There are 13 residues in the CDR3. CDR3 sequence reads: CASSEGTSNEQFF. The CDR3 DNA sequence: TGTGCCAGCAGCGAGGGGACTAGCAATGAGCAGTTCTTC.

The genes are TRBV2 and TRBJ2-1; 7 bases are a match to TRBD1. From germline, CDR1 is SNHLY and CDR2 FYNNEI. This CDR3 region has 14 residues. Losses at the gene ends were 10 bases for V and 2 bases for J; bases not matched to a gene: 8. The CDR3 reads CATGKGTAYNEQFF. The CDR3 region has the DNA TGTGCCACCGGTAAAGGGACAGCCTACAATGAGCAGTTCTTC.

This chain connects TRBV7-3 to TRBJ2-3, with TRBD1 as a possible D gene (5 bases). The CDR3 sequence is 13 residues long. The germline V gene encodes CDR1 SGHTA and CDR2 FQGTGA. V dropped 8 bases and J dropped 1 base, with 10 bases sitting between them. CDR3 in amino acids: CASGQGGTDTQYF. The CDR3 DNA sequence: TGTGCCAGCGGTCAGGGCGGCACAGATACGCAGTATTTT.

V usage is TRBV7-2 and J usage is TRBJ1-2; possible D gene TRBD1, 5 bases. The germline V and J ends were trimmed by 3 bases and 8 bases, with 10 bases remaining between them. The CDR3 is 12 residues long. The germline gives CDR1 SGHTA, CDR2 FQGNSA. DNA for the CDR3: TGTGCCAGCAGCTTCACGGGGGAGGGCTACACCTTC. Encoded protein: CASSFTGEGYTF. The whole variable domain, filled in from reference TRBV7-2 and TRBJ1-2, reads GAGVSQSPSNKVTEKGKDVELRCDPISGHTALYWYRQSLGQGLEFLIYFQGNSAPDKSGLPSDRFSAERTGGSVSTLTIQRTQQEDSAVYLCASSFTGEGYTFGSGTRLTVV.

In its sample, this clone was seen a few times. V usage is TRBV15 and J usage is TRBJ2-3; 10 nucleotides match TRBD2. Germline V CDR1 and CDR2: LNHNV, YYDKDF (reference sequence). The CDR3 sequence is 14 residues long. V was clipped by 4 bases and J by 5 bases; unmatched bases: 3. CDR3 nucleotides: TGTGCCACCAGCACCCGACTAGCGGGAGATACGCAGTATTTT. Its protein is CATSTRLAGDTQYF.

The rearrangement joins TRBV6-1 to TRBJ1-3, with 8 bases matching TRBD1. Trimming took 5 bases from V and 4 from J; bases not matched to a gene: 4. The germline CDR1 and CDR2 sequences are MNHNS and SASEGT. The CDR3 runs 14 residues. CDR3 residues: CASSTGGSGNTIYF. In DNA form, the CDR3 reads TGTGCCAGCAGTACAGGGGGATCCGGAAACACCATATATTTT.

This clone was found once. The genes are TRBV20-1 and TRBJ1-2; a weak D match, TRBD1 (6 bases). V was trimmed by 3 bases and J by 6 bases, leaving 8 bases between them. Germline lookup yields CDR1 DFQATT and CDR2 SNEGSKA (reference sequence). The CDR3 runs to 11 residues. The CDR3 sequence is CSASGGHGYTF. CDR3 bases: TGCAGTGCTAGCGGGGGGCATGGCTACACCTTC.

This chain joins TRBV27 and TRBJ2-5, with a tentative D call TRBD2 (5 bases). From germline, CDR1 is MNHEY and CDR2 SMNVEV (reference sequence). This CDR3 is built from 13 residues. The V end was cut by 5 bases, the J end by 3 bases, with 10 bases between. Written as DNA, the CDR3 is TGTGCCAGCAGTATCGCCGGGGAAGAGACCCAGTACTTC. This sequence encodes CASSIAGEETQYF.

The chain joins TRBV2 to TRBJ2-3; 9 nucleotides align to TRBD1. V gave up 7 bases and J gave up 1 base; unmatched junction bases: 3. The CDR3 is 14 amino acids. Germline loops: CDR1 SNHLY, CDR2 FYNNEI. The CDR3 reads CASIRDRGTDTQYF. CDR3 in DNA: TGTGCCAGCATAAGGGACAGGGGCACAGATACGCAGTATTTT.

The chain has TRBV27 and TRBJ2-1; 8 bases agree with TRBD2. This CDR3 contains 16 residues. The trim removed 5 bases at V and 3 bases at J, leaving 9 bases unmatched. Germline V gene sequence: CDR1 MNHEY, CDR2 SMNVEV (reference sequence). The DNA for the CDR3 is TGTGCCAGCAGTCACGTAGGAGCGGGAGACTACAATGAGCAGTTCTTC. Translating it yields CASSHVGAGDYNEQFF.

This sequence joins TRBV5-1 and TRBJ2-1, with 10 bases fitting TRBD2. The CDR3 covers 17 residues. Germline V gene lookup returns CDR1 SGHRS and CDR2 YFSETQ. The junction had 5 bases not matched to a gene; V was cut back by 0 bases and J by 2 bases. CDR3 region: CASSLGTSGDPYNEQFF. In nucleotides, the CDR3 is TGCGCCAGCAGCTTGGGAACTAGCGGGGACCCCTACAATGAGCAGTTCTTC.

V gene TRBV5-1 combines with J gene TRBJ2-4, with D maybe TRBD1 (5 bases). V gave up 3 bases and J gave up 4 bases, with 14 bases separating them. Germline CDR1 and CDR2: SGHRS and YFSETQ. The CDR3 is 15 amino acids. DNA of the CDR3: TGCGCCAGCAGCTCCCCAGGGCATAAGAAAAACATTCAGTACTTC. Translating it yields CASSSPGHKKNIQYF.